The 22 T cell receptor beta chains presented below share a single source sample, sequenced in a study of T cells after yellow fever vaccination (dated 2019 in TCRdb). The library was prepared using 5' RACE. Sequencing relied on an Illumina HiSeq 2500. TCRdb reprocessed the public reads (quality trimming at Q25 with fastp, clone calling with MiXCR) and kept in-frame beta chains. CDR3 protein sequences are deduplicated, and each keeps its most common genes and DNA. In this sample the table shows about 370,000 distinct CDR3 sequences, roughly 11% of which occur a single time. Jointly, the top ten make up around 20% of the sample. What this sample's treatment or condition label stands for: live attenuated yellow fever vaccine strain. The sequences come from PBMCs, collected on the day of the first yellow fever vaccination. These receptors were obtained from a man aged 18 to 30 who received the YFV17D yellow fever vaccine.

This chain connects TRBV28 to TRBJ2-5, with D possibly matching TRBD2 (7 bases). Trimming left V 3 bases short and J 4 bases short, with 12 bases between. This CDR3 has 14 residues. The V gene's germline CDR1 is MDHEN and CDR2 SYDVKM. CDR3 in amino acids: CASSLRGQGETQYF. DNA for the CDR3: TGTGCCAGCAGTTTGCGGGGGCAGGGAGAGACCCAGTACTTC.

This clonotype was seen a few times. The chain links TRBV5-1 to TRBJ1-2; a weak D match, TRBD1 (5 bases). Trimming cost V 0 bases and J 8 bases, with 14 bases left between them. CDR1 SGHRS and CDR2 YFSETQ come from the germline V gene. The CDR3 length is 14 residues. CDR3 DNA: TGCGCCAGCAGCTTGGCCAGCAGGGCTGAGGGCTACACCTTC. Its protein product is CASSLASRAEGYTF.

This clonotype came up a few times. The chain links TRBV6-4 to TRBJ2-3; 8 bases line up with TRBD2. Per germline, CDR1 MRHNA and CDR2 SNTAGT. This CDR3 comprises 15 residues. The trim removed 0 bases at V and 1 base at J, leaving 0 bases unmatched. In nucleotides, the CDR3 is TGTGCCAGCAGTGACTCGCGGGGGGGCACAGATACGCAGTATTTT. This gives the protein CASSDSRGGTDTQYF.

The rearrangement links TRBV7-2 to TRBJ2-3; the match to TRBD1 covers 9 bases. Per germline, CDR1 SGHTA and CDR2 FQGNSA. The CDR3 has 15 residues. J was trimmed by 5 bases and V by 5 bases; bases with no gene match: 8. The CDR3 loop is CASSPTGTGRDTQYF. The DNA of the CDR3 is TGTGCCAGCAGCCCCACCGGGACAGGGAGAGATACGCAGTATTTT. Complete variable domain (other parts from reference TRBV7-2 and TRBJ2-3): GAGVSQSPSNKVTEKGKDVELRCDPISGHTALYWYRQSLGQGLEFLIYFQGNSAPDKSGLPSDRFSAERTGGSVSTLTIQRTQQEDSAVYLCASSPTGTGRDTQYFGPGTRLTVL.

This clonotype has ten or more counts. DNA for the CDR3: TGTGCCAGCGCAGGGGGCAATCAGCCCCAGCATTTT. This translates into CASAGGNQPQHF. The chain recombines TRBV2 with TRBJ1-5; possible D gene TRBD1, 6 bases. V lost 8 bases, J lost 2 bases, and 7 bases lay in between. The CDR3 runs to 12 residues. In germline, CDR1 is SNHLY, CDR2 FYNNEI.

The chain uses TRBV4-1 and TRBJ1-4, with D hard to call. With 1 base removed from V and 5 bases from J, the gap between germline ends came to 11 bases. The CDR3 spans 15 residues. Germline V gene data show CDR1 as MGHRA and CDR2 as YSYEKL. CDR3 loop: CASSQGVRKNEKLFF. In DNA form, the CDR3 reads TGCGCCAGCAGCCAAGGGGTTCGGAAAAATGAAAAACTGTTTTTT.

The CDR3 DNA sequence: TGTGCCAGCAGTTTATTTCCTTATGCGGGGGGTCCAGATACGCAGTATTTT. Its translation: CASSLFPYAGGPDTQYF. The chain uses TRBV28 and TRBJ2-3, with 8 nucleotides matching TRBD2. The length of the CDR3 is 17 residues. Germline CDR1 reads MDHEN; CDR2 reads SYDVKM. Unmatched junction bases numbered 10, after V lost 1 base and J lost 4 bases.

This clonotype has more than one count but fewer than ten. CDR3 sequence (DNA): TGTGCCAGCAGCCAAGATTTCCTGGACGACAGTGAGACCCAGTACTTC. Protein: CASSQDFLDDSETQYF. The chain is built from TRBV14 and TRBJ2-5; a possible D gene is TRBD1 (5 bases). The V end was cut by 0 bases, the J end by 5 bases, with 16 bases between. There are 16 residues in the CDR3. Germline V gene lookup returns CDR1 SGHDN and CDR2 FVKESK.

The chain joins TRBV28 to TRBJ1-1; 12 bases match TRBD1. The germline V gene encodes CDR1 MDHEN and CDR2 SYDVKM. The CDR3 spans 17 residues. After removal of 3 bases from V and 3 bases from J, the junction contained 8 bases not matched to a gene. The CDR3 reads CASSFIGTGGFDTEAFF. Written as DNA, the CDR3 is TGTGCCAGCAGTTTCATCGGGACAGGGGGCTTCGACACTGAAGCTTTCTTT.

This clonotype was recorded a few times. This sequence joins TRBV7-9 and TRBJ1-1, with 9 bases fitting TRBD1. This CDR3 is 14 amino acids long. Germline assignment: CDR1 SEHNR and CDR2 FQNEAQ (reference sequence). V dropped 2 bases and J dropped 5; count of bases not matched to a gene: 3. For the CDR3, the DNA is TGTGCCAGCAGCTTATCGGGACAGGGAACTGAAGCTTTCTTT. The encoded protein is CASSLSGQGTEAFF. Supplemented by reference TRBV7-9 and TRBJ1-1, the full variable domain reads DTGVSQNPRHKITKRGQNVTFRCDPISEHNRLYWYRQTLGQGPEFLTYFQNEAQLEKSRLLSDRFSAERPKGSFSTLEIQRTEQGDSAMYLCASSLSGQGTEAFFGQGTRLTVV.

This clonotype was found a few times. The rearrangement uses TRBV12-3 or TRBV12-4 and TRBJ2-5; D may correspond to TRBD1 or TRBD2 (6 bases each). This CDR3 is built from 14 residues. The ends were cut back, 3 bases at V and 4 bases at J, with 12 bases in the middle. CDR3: CASSLVGGAETQYF. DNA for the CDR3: TGTGCCAGCAGTTTGGTGGGGGGCGCAGAGACCCAGTACTTC.

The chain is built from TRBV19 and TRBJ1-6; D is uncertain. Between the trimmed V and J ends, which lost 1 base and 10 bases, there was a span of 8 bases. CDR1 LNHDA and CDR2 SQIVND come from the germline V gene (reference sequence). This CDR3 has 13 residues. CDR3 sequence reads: CASSIVGFSPLHF. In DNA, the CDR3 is TGTGCCAGTAGTATAGTGGGATTCTCACCCCTCCACTTT.

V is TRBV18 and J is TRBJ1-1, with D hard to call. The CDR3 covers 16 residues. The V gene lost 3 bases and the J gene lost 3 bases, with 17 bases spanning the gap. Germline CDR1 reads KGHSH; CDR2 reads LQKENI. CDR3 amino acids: CASSPFIGSQDTEAFF. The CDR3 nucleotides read TGTGCCAGCTCACCCTTTATCGGGTCGCAGGACACTGAAGCTTTCTTT.

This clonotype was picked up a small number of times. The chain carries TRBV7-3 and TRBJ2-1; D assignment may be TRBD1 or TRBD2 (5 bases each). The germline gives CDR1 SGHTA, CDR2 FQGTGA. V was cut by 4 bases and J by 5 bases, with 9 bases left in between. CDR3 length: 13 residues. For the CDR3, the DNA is TGTGCCAGCAGCTCGGGACCCAACAATGAGCAGTTCTTC. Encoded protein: CASSSGPNNEQFF. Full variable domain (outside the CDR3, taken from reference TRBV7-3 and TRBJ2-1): GAGVSQTPSNKVTEKGKYVELRCDPISGHTALYWYRQSLGQGPEFLIYFQGTGAADDSGLPNDRFFAVRPEGSVSTLKIQRTERGDSAVYLCASSSGPNNEQFFGPGTRLTVL.

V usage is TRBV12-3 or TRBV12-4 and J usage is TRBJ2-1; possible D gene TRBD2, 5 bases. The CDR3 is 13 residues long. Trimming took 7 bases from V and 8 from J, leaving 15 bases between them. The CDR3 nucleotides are TGTGCCAGCACCCCCCGCGAGGGCTATGAGCAGTTCTTC. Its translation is CASTPREGYEQFF.

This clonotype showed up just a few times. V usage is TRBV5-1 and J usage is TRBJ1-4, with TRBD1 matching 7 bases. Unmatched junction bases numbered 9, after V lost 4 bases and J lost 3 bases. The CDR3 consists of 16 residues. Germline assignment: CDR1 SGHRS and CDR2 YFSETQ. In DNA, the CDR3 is TGCGCCAGCAGCCCTAGACAGGGTAACGCTAATGAAAAACTGTTTTTT. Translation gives CASSPRQGNANEKLFF.

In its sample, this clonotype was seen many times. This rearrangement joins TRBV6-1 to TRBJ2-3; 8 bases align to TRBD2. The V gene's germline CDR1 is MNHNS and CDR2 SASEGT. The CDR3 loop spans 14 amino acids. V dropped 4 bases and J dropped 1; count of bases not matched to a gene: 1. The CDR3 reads CASSAGGGTDTQYF. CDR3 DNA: TGTGCCAGCAGTGCGGGGGGGGGCACAGATACGCAGTATTTT.

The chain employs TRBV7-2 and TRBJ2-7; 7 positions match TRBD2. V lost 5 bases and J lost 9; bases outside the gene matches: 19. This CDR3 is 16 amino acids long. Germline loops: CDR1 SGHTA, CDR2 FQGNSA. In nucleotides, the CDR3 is TGTGCCAGCAGCGCCCGACTAGCCCCCCTCCAAAAGTCGCAGTACTTC. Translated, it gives CASSARLAPLQKSQYF. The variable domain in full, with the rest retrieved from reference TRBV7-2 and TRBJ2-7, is GAGVSQSPSNKVTEKGKDVELRCDPISGHTALYWYRQSLGQGLEFLIYFQGNSAPDKSGLPSDRFSAERTGGSVSTLTIQRTQQEDSAVYLCASSARLAPLQKSQYFGPGTRLTVT.

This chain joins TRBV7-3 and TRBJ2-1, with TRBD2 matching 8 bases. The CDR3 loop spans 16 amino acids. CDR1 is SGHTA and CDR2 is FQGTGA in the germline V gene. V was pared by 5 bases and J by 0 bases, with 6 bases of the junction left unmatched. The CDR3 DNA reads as TGTGCCAGCAGCCCCGGGCGGGGGGCCTCCTACAATGAGCAGTTCTTC. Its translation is CASSPGRGASYNEQFF.

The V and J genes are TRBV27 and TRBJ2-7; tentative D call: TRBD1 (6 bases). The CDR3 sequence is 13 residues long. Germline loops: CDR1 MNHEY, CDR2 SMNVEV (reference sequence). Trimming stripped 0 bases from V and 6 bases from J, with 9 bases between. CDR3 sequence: CASSLSGGAEQYF. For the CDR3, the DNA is TGTGCCAGCAGTTTATCAGGGGGTGCCGAGCAGTACTTC.

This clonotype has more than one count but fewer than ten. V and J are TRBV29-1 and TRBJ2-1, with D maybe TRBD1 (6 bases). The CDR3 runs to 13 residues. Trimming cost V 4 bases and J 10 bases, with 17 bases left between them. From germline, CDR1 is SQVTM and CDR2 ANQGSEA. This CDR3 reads CSVVDHAGTEQFF. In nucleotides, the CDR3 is TGCAGCGTTGTTGACCACGCCGGGACAGAGCAGTTCTTC.

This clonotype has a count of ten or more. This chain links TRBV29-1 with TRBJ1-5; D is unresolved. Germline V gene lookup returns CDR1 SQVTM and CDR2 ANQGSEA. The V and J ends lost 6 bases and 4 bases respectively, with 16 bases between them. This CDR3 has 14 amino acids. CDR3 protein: CSVAVDGKNQPQHF. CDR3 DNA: TGCAGCGTAGCCGTGGACGGGAAAAATCAGCCCCAGCATTTT.